This record covers a single TCR beta chain. Sequenced by immunoSEQ multiplex PCR; TCRdb stores in-frame clones only, minus some. Among tens of thousands of clones listed, about 91% were seen once. V lost 6 bases and J 4 bases, leaving 10 bases between the germline ends. The CDR3 is 12 residues long. Germline V gives CDR1 SNHLY, CDR2 FYNNEI. The sample comes from a study of T cells in localized non-small cell lung cancer. This material consisted of PBMCs, taken before any cancer treatment. The chain carries TRBV2 and TRBJ2-7; D is undetermined. The receptor was derived from a woman aged 40-69 years with stage II lung adenocarcinoma. This chain's CDR3 is CASRSMVYEQYF. The CDR3 DNA reads TGTGCCAGCAGGAGCATGGTTTACGAGCAGTACTTC. Full variable domain (missing parts from reference TRBV2 and TRBJ2-7): EPEVTQTPSHQVTQMGQEVILRCVPISNHLYFYWYRQILGQKVEFLVSFYNNEISEKSEIFDDQFSVERPDGSNFTLKIRSTKLEDSAMYFCASRSMVYEQYFGPGTRLTVT.